What follows is one T cell receptor beta chain and its context. Its matching antigen is unknown. Time point here: blood from clinic visit 5 months post-surgery; TSC patient then seizure free. Only cases whose brain tissue showed the highest T cell transcript signatures were sequenced. These data originate in a study of brain T cells in children with intractable seizures. Study outcomes and limitations: HCMV serostatus was not known, and viral specificity came from CDR3 similarity only.

Assay: immunoSEQ multiplex PCR; the TCRdb copy retains only in-frame clones and omits some. The table shows hundreds of thousands of clones, with over 90% occurring only once. The receptor comes from a boy in the first two years of life with tuberous sclerosis and intractable seizures. The sample in question was peripheral blood, obtained around 5 months after surgery.

CDR3 residues: CASRTRTVIEKLFF. As DNA, the CDR3 is TGTGCCAGCCGAACTCGGACAGTTATTGAAAAACTGTTTTTT. This chain links TRBV6-6 with TRBJ1-4, with D tentatively TRBD1 (6 bases). The germline CDR1 and CDR2 sequences are MNHNY and SVGAGI (reference sequence). The V and J ends lost 8 bases and 7 bases respectively, with 17 bases between them. This CDR3 contains 14 residues.